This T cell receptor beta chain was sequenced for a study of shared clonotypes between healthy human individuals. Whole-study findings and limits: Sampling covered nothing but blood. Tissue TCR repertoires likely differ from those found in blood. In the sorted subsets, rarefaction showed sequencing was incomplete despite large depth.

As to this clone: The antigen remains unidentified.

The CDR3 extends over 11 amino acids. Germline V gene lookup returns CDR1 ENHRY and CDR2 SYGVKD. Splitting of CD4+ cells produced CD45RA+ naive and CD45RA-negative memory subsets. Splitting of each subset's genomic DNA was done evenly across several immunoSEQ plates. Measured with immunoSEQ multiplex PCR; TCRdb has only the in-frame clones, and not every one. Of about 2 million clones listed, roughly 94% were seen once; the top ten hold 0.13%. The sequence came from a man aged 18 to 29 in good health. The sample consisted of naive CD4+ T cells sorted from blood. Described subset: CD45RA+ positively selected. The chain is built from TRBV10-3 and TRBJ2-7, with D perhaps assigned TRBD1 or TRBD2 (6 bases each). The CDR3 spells CVCGTSYEQYF. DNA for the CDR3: TGTGTTTGCGGGACATCTTACGAGCAGTACTTC.